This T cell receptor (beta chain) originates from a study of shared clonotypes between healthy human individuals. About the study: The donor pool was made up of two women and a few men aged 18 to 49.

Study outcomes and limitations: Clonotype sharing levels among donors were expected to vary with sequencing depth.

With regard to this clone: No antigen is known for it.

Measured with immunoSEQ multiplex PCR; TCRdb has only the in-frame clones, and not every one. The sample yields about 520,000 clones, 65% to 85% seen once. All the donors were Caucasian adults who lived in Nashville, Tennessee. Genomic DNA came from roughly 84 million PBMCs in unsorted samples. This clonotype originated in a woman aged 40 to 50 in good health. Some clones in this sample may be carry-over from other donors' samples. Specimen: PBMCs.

CDR3 nucleotides: TGCGCCAGCAGCCATGGGACGACTATTCCGGAGTTCTTC. Translation gives CASSHGTTIPEFF. The chain links TRBV5-1 to TRBJ2-1; D possibly matches TRBD1 or TRBD2 (5 bases each). Trimming cost V 4 bases and J 14 bases, with 19 bases left between them. The CDR3 sequence is 13 residues long. Germline V gene sequence: CDR1 SGHRS, CDR2 YFSETQ.